The clone carrying this T cell receptor (beta chain) was seen only a few times. This entry is derived from a study of cytomegalovirus exposure and HLA in healthy donors. Primers: 60 Vbeta forward and 13 Jbeta reverse. Assay: immunoSEQ multiplex PCR; the TCRdb copy retains only in-frame clones and omits some. The sample includes 30,000 to 40,000 clones, about 70% of them seen just once. CDR3 length: 17 residues. The ends were cut back, 5 bases at V and 0 bases at J, with 14 bases in the middle. CDR1 is SGHTA, CDR2 FQGNSA, per germline. The V call is TRBV7-2, the J call TRBJ1-6; tentative D call: TRBD1 (6 bases). Material: PBMCs. The sequence was collected from a man aged 35 to 55 in good health and CMV-seropositive. The CDR3 nucleotides are TGTGCCAGCAGCCCCACCACAGGGAGCTCCTATAATTCACCCCTCCACTTT. This translates into CASSPTTGSSYNSPLHF.